This TCR beta chain comes out of a study of a mutant IDH1 vaccine in newly diagnosed glioma (dated by TCRdb to about 2021). For the study in its entirety: Eight vaccinations were administered to patients in weeks 1, 3, 5, 7, 11, 15, 19 and 23, corresponding to visits V03 through V10. In the chemotherapy-containing groups, vaccination started alongside temozolomide cycles, whereas in patients who had radiotherapy alone it started 4-6 weeks after radiotherapy. Six visits were used for peripheral blood collection: V03 (baseline), V05, V07, V10, V12 and V13. The 30 to 40 treated patients were approximately 62% male and roughly 40% female, with a mean age of approximately 40 years. Before enrollment, patients had received standard therapy of radiotherapy alone, temozolomide alone, or radiochemotherapy with temozolomide; most received the combination. For exploratory analyses, some 24 treated patients had longitudinal TCRB deep sequencing done wherever samples were available. General findings and caveats noted by the study authors: It was noted by the authors that analyses of patient blood samples could not be reproduced owing to sample limitations. Immune responses induced by the vaccine were seen in over 90% of patients across multiple MHC alleles. Availability determined which PBMC samples were chosen for TCRB deep sequencing. Pseudoprogression seemed to be unrelated to changes in the top peripheral T cell clonotypes found by TCRB sequencing.

Library preparation employed the immunoSEQ multiplex PCR assay. Following the manufacturer's protocol, the hsTCRB Kit was used to amplify rearranged TCR beta chain sequences. An Illumina MiSeq was used to sequence the TCRB libraries. The study's own analysis went as follows. Demultiplexing, trimming and gene mapping were performed with the kit vendor's proprietary platform. TCRdb re-hosts the immuneACCESS table, in-frame sequences only. Its copies lack some clones; in the studies checked, an unresolved V gene accounts for under half of them, and the cause for the rest is not known. That table furnishes V, J and clone size, whereas the DNA furnished D and trimming. This sample gives 110,000 or so clones in total; 85% to 90% of them show up just once. The ten largest clones add up to roughly 0.62% of the sample. This clone was counted a single time. Its antigen has not been determined. The input lacks base qualities; no much larger clone sits a single base away.

This specimen's time point label, interpreted: week 11, during vaccination. Each vaccine dose, consisting of 300 ug of a 20-mer mutant IDH1 peptide in Montanide, was administered subcutaneously with topical imiquimod. Donors had newly diagnosed WHO grade 3 or 4 IDH1-mutant astrocytomas with loss of nuclear ATRX. The samples were drawn from NOA16, a multicentre, single-arm, open-label phase I trial in Germany that tested a mutant IDH1 peptide vaccine in humans for the first time. Genomic DNA for TCRB sequencing was isolated from EDTA blood with the DNeasy Blood and Tissue Kit. Here the sequenced sample was PBMCs, taken from a glioma patient whose treatment included an IDH1 peptide vaccine. This TCR was recovered from a woman between 45 and 65 years old with glioma.

The DNA sequence follows: TGTGCCTGGAGTCACATCTCCACGAACACTGAAGCTTTCTTT. It translates to CAWSHISTNTEAFF. The sequence links TRBV30 to TRBJ1-1; the D gene identity is not certain. CDR1 and CDR2, per the germline V gene (reference sequence), are GTSNPN and SVGIG. The CDR3 covers 14 residues, taking in both the cysteine and the phenylalanine. The read is trimmed to its CDR3 DNA, 42 bases read in frame from base 1. V is pared back by 2 bases and J by 1 base, with 11 bases lying between the germline termini.